The 5 T cell receptor beta chains below were found in one sample sequenced in a study of blood T cell repertoires in COVID-19. TCRdb's copy holds only in-frame clones and misses some; the assay was immunoSEQ multiplex PCR. In the table there are fewer than 35,000 clones, about 88% of which are singletons. The material sequenced was peripheral blood. The receptors originated from a man aged 65-85 years with active COVID-19.

The chain links TRBV27 to TRBJ2-5; 9 nucleotides match TRBD2. V lost 3 bases, J lost 1 base, and 6 bases stayed unmatched. The CDR3 runs 16 residues. Germline lookup yields CDR1 MNHEY and CDR2 SMNVEV (reference sequence). The chain's CDR3 is CASSFLTSGGQETQYF. CDR3 coding DNA: TGTGCCAGCAGTTTCCTGACTAGCGGAGGCCAAGAGACCCAGTACTTC.

The chain links TRBV5-4 to TRBJ1-6; a weak D match, TRBD1 (6 bases). Trimming took 0 bases from V and 7 from J, leaving 11 bases between them. The germline gives CDR1 SGHNT, CDR2 YYREEE (reference sequence). The CDR3 is 15 residues long. CDR3 sequence reads: CASSLATGYNSPLHF. The CDR3 nucleotides are TGTGCCAGCAGCTTGGCGACAGGCTACAATTCACCCCTCCACTTT.

The chain couples TRBV10-2 to TRBJ2-3; unclear D gene. V shed 10 bases and J shed 4 bases, with 12 bases lying between them. Germline values: CDR1 WSHSY, CDR2 SAAADI. The CDR3 loop spans 12 amino acids. The CDR3 region has the DNA TGCGCCACTTCGCTAGGTTCAGATACGCAGTATTTT. Protein product: CATSLGSDTQYF.

The chain couples TRBV6-5 to TRBJ1-2; no reliable D call. Germline V gene lookup returns CDR1 MNHEY and CDR2 SVGAGI. The CDR3 spans 14 residues. V lost 8 bases and J 8 bases, leaving 21 bases between the germline ends. This CDR3 reads CASPRGGWLGGYTF. In DNA form, the CDR3 reads TGTGCCAGCCCCCGGGGAGGATGGCTGGGCGGCTACACCTTC.

The J gene is TRBJ2-5, the V gene TRBV2; TRBD1 agrees at 8 bases. Unmatched junction bases numbered 11, after V lost 6 bases and J lost 5 bases. The CDR3 runs 15 residues. The germline gives CDR1 SNHLY, CDR2 FYNNEI. The CDR3 DNA sequence: TGTGCCAGCAGCCGTAGGACAGGGATAGTGGAGACCCAGTACTTC. It is translated as CASSRRTGIVETQYF.